This T cell receptor beta chain was sequenced for a study of neurological immune-mediated disorders. Study results and caveats: Clinical and MRI features did not associate with the cluster found in multiple sclerosis patients.

Germline lookup yields CDR1 SGHAT and CDR2 FQNNGV. The CDR3 loop spans 16 amino acids. Trimming cost V 3 bases and J 3 bases, with 17 bases left between them. 5'RACE generated cDNA with 10-nucleotide random UMIs. From 15-18 subjects, every sequencing run obtained over 190 million TCR-beta sequences. Using its own MiXCR run on the 5' RACE reads, TCRdb lists one record per CDR3 protein. Here the sample spans 55,000 to 75,000 distinct CDR3 sequences, less than 2.5% being singletons. This clonotype appeared many times. Antigen unknown. The V gene is TRBV11-2, the J gene TRBJ1-1; D gene uncertain. Specimen: PBMCs. The clonotype was recovered from a man between 45 and 60 years old with multiple sclerosis. The CDR3 reads CASSLGRARGHTEAFF. CDR3 coding DNA: TGTGCCAGCAGCTTGGGGAGGGCTAGAGGTCACACTGAAGCTTTCTTT.